What follows are 26 T cell receptor beta chains derived from one specimen sequenced in a study of blood T cell repertoires in COVID-19. Clones were read by immunoSEQ multiplex PCR, and TCRdb kept only the in-frame ones, dropping some. This sample yields 95,000 to 150,000 clones, of which around three quarters are seen a single time; roughly 17% belongs to the top ten. The sequenced sample was peripheral blood. These receptors were taken from a man in his sixties with active or convalescent COVID-19.

This clone showed up just once. The CDR3 protein is CASSRSLNTGELFF. The CDR3, as DNA: TGTGCCAGCAGTAGGAGCCTCAACACCGGGGAGCTGTTTTTT. The rearrangement joins TRBV2 to TRBJ2-2; no reliable D call. With 5 bases removed from V and 2 bases from J, the gap between germline ends came to 9 bases. Germline lookup yields CDR1 SNHLY and CDR2 FYNNEI. The CDR3 consists of 14 residues.

This rearrangement joins TRBV28 to TRBJ2-5; 12 bases align to TRBD2. In germline, CDR1 is MDHEN, CDR2 SYDVKM. Unmatched junction bases numbered 4, after V lost 4 bases and J lost 7 bases. The CDR3 has 14 residues. The CDR3 nucleotides are TGTGCCAGCAGTTCCACACTAGCGGGGGGGACCCAGTACTTC. It codes for CASSSTLAGGTQYF.

The chain couples TRBV10-1 to TRBJ2-1; maybe TRBD2 (7 bases). This CDR3 spans 17 amino acids. In germline, CDR1 is WNHNN, CDR2 SYGVQD (reference sequence). V shed 3 bases and J shed 4 bases, with 19 bases lying between them. The CDR3 reads CASSDSPAGALYNEQFF. DNA for the CDR3: TGCGCCAGCAGTGATTCCCCTGCGGGGGCATTATACAATGAGCAGTTCTTC.

The chain combines TRBV2 with TRBJ2-7; 9 bases fit TRBD2. This CDR3 has 13 residues. The V and J ends lost 6 bases and 7 bases, in that order; junction bases with no gene match: 7. The germline CDR1 and CDR2 sequences are SNHLY and FYNNEI. The CDR3 sequence is CASRTSGQGEQYF. The CDR3 region has the DNA TGTGCCAGCAGGACTAGCGGTCAGGGAGAGCAGTACTTC.

This chain links TRBV10-3 with TRBJ2-2; no clear D. The V and J ends lost 1 base and 3 bases respectively, with 12 bases between them. This CDR3 has 16 residues. Germline V gives CDR1 ENHRY, CDR2 SYGVKD. The DNA for the CDR3 is TGTGCCATCAGTGAGTTCGGTCAATTTGACACCGGGGAGCTGTTTTTT. Translated, it gives CAISEFGQFDTGELFF.

DNA of the CDR3: TGTGCCAGCAGCCCACAGGGTAACTATGGCTACACCTTC. Protein: CASSPQGNYGYTF. The rearrangement links TRBV11-1 to TRBJ1-2; a weak D match, TRBD1 (6 bases). This CDR3 has 13 amino acids. The V gene's germline CDR1 is SGHAT and CDR2 FQDESV (reference sequence). Trimming left V 5 bases short and J 1 base short, with 8 bases between.

The chain recombines TRBV9 with TRBJ2-3; TRBD2 agrees at 7 bases. Germline V gene sequence: CDR1 SGDLS, CDR2 YYNGEE. The CDR3 covers 12 residues. The V segment lost 3 bases and the J segment 8 bases; nucleotides outside the gene matches: 3. The CDR3 region is CASSAGRGTQYF. CDR3 coding DNA: TGTGCCAGCAGCGCGGGGAGGGGTACGCAGTATTTT.

This clone was seen more than once but under ten times. The gene calls are TRBV11-2 and TRBJ2-7, with D tentatively TRBD1 (5 bases). In germline, CDR1 is SGHAT, CDR2 FQNNGV. This CDR3 region has 15 residues. V was trimmed by 0 bases and J by 0 bases, leaving 9 bases between them. CDR3 in amino acids: CASSLDGAASYEQYF. For the CDR3, the DNA is TGTGCCAGCAGCTTAGATGGGGCAGCCTCCTACGAGCAGTACTTC.

V and J are TRBV24-1 and TRBJ2-2, with 10 bases fitting TRBD1. Germline-derived CDR1 and CDR2 are KGHDR and SFDVKD. This CDR3 contains 14 residues. Unmatched junction bases numbered 5, after V lost 7 bases and J lost 7 bases. The CDR3 here is CATRGQGYDGELFF. Here the CDR3 DNA reads TGTGCCACCAGGGGACAGGGGTACGACGGGGAGCTGTTTTTT.

The V and J genes are TRBV11-2 and TRBJ2-5, with D possibly being TRBD2 (6 bases). Per germline, CDR1 SGHAT and CDR2 FQNNGV. CDR3 length: 14 residues. V lost 5 bases and J lost 5, with 15 bases in between. The CDR3 DNA is TGTGCCAGCAGCCCGAAGGGACTCCAGGAGACCCAGTACTTC. This sequence encodes CASSPKGLQETQYF.

This chain links TRBV29-1 with TRBJ1-5; 9 positions match TRBD1. CDR3 length: 14 residues. V dropped 4 bases and J dropped 6; count of bases not matched to a gene: 7. Germline CDR1 reads SQVTM; CDR2 reads ANQGSEA. Here the CDR3 DNA reads TGCAGCGTTGTCACAGGGGGCGAAGGTCAGCCCCAGCATTTT. This encodes CSVVTGGEGQPQHF.

This chain uses TRBV5-1 with TRBJ2-2; D is undetermined. V was cut by 2 bases and J by 6 bases, with 11 bases left in between. Germline values: CDR1 SGHRS, CDR2 YFSETQ. This CDR3 has 14 residues. CDR3: CASSFNSRAGELFF. The CDR3 DNA is TGCGCCAGCAGCTTCAATAGCCGGGCCGGGGAGCTGTTTTTT.

The V and J genes are TRBV6-2 or TRBV6-3 and TRBJ2-2, with 9 bases fitting TRBD1. The CDR3 has 18 residues. Trimming cost V 3 bases and J 1 base; bases outside gene matches: 9. In germline, CDR1 is MNHEY, CDR2 SVGEGT. The CDR3 spells CASSYVTGGVRNTGELFF. The CDR3 DNA reads as TGTGCCAGCAGTTATGTAACAGGGGGCGTGCGGAACACCGGGGAGCTGTTTTTT.

The V call is TRBV29-1, the J call TRBJ1-4, with TRBD1 matching over 9 bases. The ends lost 0 bases at V and 4 bases at J; junction bases unmatched: 6. CDR1 is SQVTM, CDR2 ANQGSEA, per germline. The CDR3 extends over 16 amino acids. Here the CDR3 reads CSVEDRRDRDNEKLFF. The CDR3 nucleotides are TGCAGCGTTGAAGACCGACGGGACAGGGATAATGAAAAACTGTTTTTT.

This sequence joins TRBV19 and TRBJ2-7; perhaps TRBD2 as D (6 bases). Between the trimmed V and J ends, which lost 1 base and 4 bases, there was a span of 17 bases. The CDR3 totals 16 residues. Germline V CDR1 and CDR2: LNHDA, SQIVND (reference sequence). CDR3 nucleotides: TGTGCCAGTAGTATAGCCCTCGGAGGGAGGAGGTACGAGCAGTACTTC. Its protein is CASSIALGGRRYEQYF.

This clone was found a few times. The gene calls are TRBV28 and TRBJ2-7; 14 nucleotides align to TRBD2. Germline CDR1 and CDR2: MDHEN and SYDVKM. CDR3 length: 13 residues. J was trimmed by 4 bases and V by 8 bases; bases with no gene match: 1. For the CDR3, the DNA is TGTGCCAGCCGACTAGCGGGAGGGTACGAGCAGTACTTC. Protein sequence: CASRLAGGYEQYF.

V gene TRBV7-2 combines with J gene TRBJ2-2; TRBD2 aligns across 8 bases. V shed 5 bases, J shed 7 bases, and the junction held 12 bases outside the gene matches. Germline loops: CDR1 SGHTA, CDR2 FQGNSA. CDR3 length: 16 amino acids. Written as DNA, the CDR3 is TGTGCCAGCAGCCCAAGGGCGGCGGGAGGTCGCGGGGAGCTGTTTTTT. Its translation is CASSPRAAGGRGELFF.

The V and J genes are TRBV5-1 and TRBJ1-4; 7 nucleotides agree with TRBD1. The J segment lost 4 bases and the V segment lost 2 bases, leaving 8 bases of the junction unmatched. In germline, CDR1 is SGHRS, CDR2 YFSETQ. CDR3 length: 16 residues. The CDR3 here is CASSFSLGTVNEKLFF. CDR3 nucleotides: TGCGCCAGCAGCTTTTCCCTGGGGACAGTTAATGAAAAACTGTTTTTT.

This clone was detected many times. This chain joins TRBV6-5 and TRBJ1-2, with D uncertain. The CDR3 sequence is 12 residues long. V was shortened by 7 bases and J by 12 bases, with 18 bases between the two germline ends. Germline values: CDR1 MNHEY, CDR2 SVGAGI. DNA for the CDR3: TGTGCCAGCAATCAACGAGGAGGGCCCAACACCTTC. Its translation is CASNQRGGPNTF.

The V and J genes are TRBV11-1 and TRBJ2-7; 7 nucleotides agree with TRBD1. Germline CDR1 reads SGHAT; CDR2 reads FQDESV (reference sequence). The CDR3 is made up of 13 amino acids. Trimming removed 1 base from V and 3 bases from J; junction bases left unmatched: 0. The chain's CDR3 is CASSLGDSYEQYF. The CDR3 region has the DNA TGTGCCAGCAGCTTAGGGGACAGCTACGAGCAGTACTTC.

DNA for the CDR3: TGTGCCAGCTCCCCGACTAGCGGACTTCAAGAGACCCAGTACTTC. Protein: CASSPTSGLQETQYF. V usage is TRBV28 and J usage is TRBJ2-5, with 9 nucleotides matching TRBD2. Germline loops: CDR1 MDHEN, CDR2 SYDVKM. The ends lost 8 bases at V and 2 bases at J; junction bases unmatched: 9. The CDR3 runs 15 residues.

The chain employs TRBV30 and TRBJ2-1; 15 bases line up with TRBD2. The trim removed 4 bases at V and 8 bases at J, leaving 9 bases unmatched. The CDR3 length is 16 residues. Germline lookup yields CDR1 GTSNPN and CDR2 SVGIG (reference sequence). The CDR3 nucleotides read TGTGCCTGGACCCGCGGACTAGCGGGAGGGCCGGATGAGCAGTTCTTC. Its translation: CAWTRGLAGGPDEQFF.

The chain uses TRBV6-7 and TRBJ1-3; 11 bases are shared with TRBD1. TRBV6-7 is reported as an ORF; its role is uncertain. V trimming: 0 bases; J trimming: 4 bases; junction bases outside the gene matches: 17. The CDR3 totals 21 residues. The CDR3 loop reads CASSYSGARDRGKARGNTIYF. The CDR3 DNA is TGTGCCAGCAGTTACTCGGGGGCCCGGGACAGGGGGAAGGCGCGGGGAAACACCATATATTTT.

The rearrangement uses TRBV30 and TRBJ2-1; 14 bases map to TRBD2. This CDR3 contains 15 residues. Unmatched junction bases numbered 4, after V lost 6 bases and J lost 3 bases. CDR1 is GTSNPN, CDR2 SVGIG, per germline (reference sequence). CDR3 region: CACGTSGSSYNEQFF. The CDR3 region has the DNA TGTGCCTGCGGGACTAGCGGGAGTAGCTACAATGAGCAGTTCTTC.

This clone was observed a few times. The chain carries TRBV11-3 and TRBJ2-7; TRBD1 is a possible D gene (6 bases). The CDR3 covers 13 residues. V was clipped by 5 bases and J by 0 bases, with 8 bases between them. CDR1 SGHNT and CDR2 YENEEA come from the germline V gene. CDR3 bases: TGTGCCAGCAGCCAGGGGCCCTCCTACGAGCAGTACTTC. Residues: CASSQGPSYEQYF.

The genes are TRBV28 and TRBJ2-1, with 8 positions matching TRBD2. The germline V gene has CDR1 MDHEN and CDR2 SYDVKM. The CDR3 length is 17 residues. The ends lost 6 bases at V and 5 bases at J; junction bases unmatched: 15. The CDR3 sequence is CASRPGGGGRRNNEQFF. The CDR3 coding sequence is TGTGCCAGCAGGCCGGGGGGAGGCGGGAGGCGAAACAATGAGCAGTTCTTC.